This T cell receptor beta chain was captured in a study of human T cells and chemical hapten exposure. Notes on the study in general: The number of TCRs above 1 in 1000 frequency did not change after DPC sensitization.

A single record per CDR3 protein comes from TCRdb applying MiXCR to the RACE reads. The sample shows 300,000 to 450,000 distinct CDR3 sequences, around 5.5% of them seen only once. About this clonotype: Its target is not known.

This sample's time point: pre-sensitization, week 0. Treatment denoted: therapeutic diphenylcyclopropenone sensitization with weekly scalp DPC. Prior to application of each patch test, blood was drawn. The TCR sequence derives from a woman under 30 with alopecia areata. Some clones in this sample may be carry-over from other donors' samples. The specimen comprised whole blood, sampled in connection with sensitization to the hapten diphenylcyclopropenone (DPC).

The CDR3 nucleotides read TGTGCCAGCAGTGCGGGGGCCCCAGGGTCCTACAATGAGCAGTTCTTC. It encodes CASSAGAPGSYNEQFF. The chain employs TRBV6-4 and TRBJ2-1; D is tentatively TRBD1 or TRBD2 (6 bases each). V dropped 4 bases and J dropped 1 base, with 14 bases sitting between them. Per germline, CDR1 MRHNA and CDR2 SNTAGT. The CDR3 is made up of 16 amino acids.